Each of the 8 T cell receptor beta chains below was sequenced from the same sample in a study of blood T cell repertoires in COVID-19. Some clones are missing from TCRdb's copy, which holds only in-frame ones; the method was immunoSEQ multiplex PCR. The sample holds approximately 200,000 clones, roughly 80% seen once. The specimen sequenced was PBMCs or T cells enriched from blood (not recorded which). Receptors were obtained from a man aged 35-49 years who had recovered from COVID-19.

The V call is TRBV5-5, the J call TRBJ2-2; possibly TRBD1 for D (6 bases). The germline CDR1 and CDR2 sequences are SGHKS and YYEKEE (reference sequence). Trimming stripped 0 bases from V and 1 base from J, with 10 bases between. The CDR3 runs to 16 residues. CDR3 bases: TGTGCCAGCAGCTTGGAAGGGGGTAGGAACACCGGGGAGCTGTTTTTT. This translates into CASSLEGGRNTGELFF.

This clone was observed a handful of times. The chain employs TRBV27 and TRBJ1-3; 8 bases line up with TRBD1. CDR1 is MNHEY and CDR2 is SMNVEV in the germline V gene (reference sequence). The CDR3 contains 18 residues. With V trimmed by 6 bases and J by 0 bases, 13 bases remained unmatched. DNA of the CDR3: TGTGCCAGCAGGTTCTGCCGTAGGGACAGGAGCTCTGGAAACACCATATATTTT. It encodes CASRFCRRDRSSGNTIYF.

CDR3 region: CASSLGTGMGTEAFF. The CDR3, as DNA: TGCGCCAGCAGCTTAGGGACAGGGATGGGCACTGAAGCTTTCTTT. The chain joins TRBV4-1 to TRBJ1-1; 9 bases are a match to TRBD1. Germline loops: CDR1 MGHRA, CDR2 YSYEKL. J gave up 4 bases and V 5 bases, and 8 bases lay outside the gene matches. There are 15 residues in the CDR3.

V is TRBV10-1 and J is TRBJ2-1, with a weak D call TRBD2 (5 bases). Germline V gene sequence: CDR1 WNHNN, CDR2 SYGVQD (reference sequence). This CDR3 comprises 10 residues. The CDR3 region is CIEGLGEQFF. Here the CDR3 DNA reads TGCATTGAGGGCTTGGGTGAGCAGTTCTTC.

The chain is built from TRBV21-1 and TRBJ1-4; TRBD1 reflects the table's D call only, with no check against the DNA. TRBV21-1 constitutes a pseudogene. CDR3 length equals 16 residues. CDR3 bases: TGTGCCAGCAGCGCACGATCCCACAGGGGAACTGAAAAACTGTTTTTT. It codes for CASSARSHRGTEKLFF.

The rearrangement links TRBV7-6 to TRBJ1-6; TRBD1 aligns across 7 bases. V was clipped by 5 bases and J by 9 bases; unmatched bases: 13. Germline CDR1 and CDR2: SGHVS and FNYEAQ. CDR3 length: 16 residues. The CDR3: CASSLTPQGDISPLHF. For the CDR3, the DNA is TGTGCCAGCAGCCTGACGCCCCAGGGGGACATTTCACCCCTCCACTTT.

The chain joins TRBV4-2 to TRBJ1-1, with a possible D match to TRBD1 (5 bases). Trimming left V 0 bases short and J 4 bases short, with 9 bases between. Germline V gene data show CDR1 as LGHNA and CDR2 as YNFKEQ. CDR3 length: 14 residues. The DNA of the CDR3 is TGTGCCAGCAGCCAAGACAGGGTTAGCACTGAAGCTTTCTTT. Translating gives CASSQDRVSTEAFF.

The rearrangement links TRBV3-1 (or the pseudogene TRBV3-2) to TRBJ2-3, with 7 positions matching TRBD2. Germline trimming cut 1 base from V and 2 bases from J; bases unmatched to any gene: 6. Germline V gene sequence: CDR1 LGHDT, CDR2 YNNKEL (reference sequence). CDR3 length equals 16 residues. The CDR3 loop reads CASSQALAAFTDTQYF. In nucleotides, the CDR3 is TGTGCCAGCAGCCAAGCGCTAGCGGCTTTCACAGATACGCAGTATTTT.